These 24 T cell receptor beta chains share one sample of origin, sequenced in a study of OX40 agonist ivuxolimab in advanced cancers. Measured with immunoSEQ multiplex PCR; TCRdb has only the in-frame clones, and not every one. The profile shows tens of thousands of clones, about 88% of them singletons. Sequencing used CD4+ or CD8+ T cells sorted from blood, obtained in a trial of the OX40 agonist ivuxolimab. These TCRs come from an adult with an advanced solid tumor such as melanoma, head and neck, liver or kidney cancer.

The J gene is TRBJ2-3, the V gene TRBV9; 7 bases match TRBD2. V lost 1 base to trimming and J lost 5 bases; unmatched junction nucleotides: 22. This CDR3 has 20 amino acids. Germline CDR1 is SGDLS and CDR2 is YYNGEE. CDR3 loop: CASSVRDSGLTLYIGDTQYF. Here the CDR3 DNA reads TGTGCCAGCAGCGTACGGGATAGCGGGCTTACCCTCTATATAGGAGATACGCAGTATTTT.

V is TRBV4-1 and J is TRBJ1-6, with TRBD1 matching 9 bases. The CDR3 extends over 15 amino acids. The trim removed 4 bases at V and 7 bases at J, leaving 5 bases unmatched. Per the germline V gene, CDR1 is MGHRA and CDR2 is YSYEKL. CDR3 sequence: CASSLRDRDNSPLHF. CDR3 nucleotide sequence: TGCGCCAGCAGCCTCCGGGACAGGGACAATTCACCCCTCCACTTT.

This chain uses TRBV7-9 with TRBJ2-4, with 8 bases that match TRBD2. CDR1 is SEHNR and CDR2 is FQNEAQ in the germline V gene (reference sequence). There are 13 residues in the CDR3. The ends lost 4 bases at V and 5 bases at J; junction bases unmatched: 1. CDR3 coding DNA: TGTGCCAGCAGCTCCGGGGGGGAAAACATTCAGTACTTC. As protein: CASSSGGENIQYF.

The chain is built from TRBV30 and TRBJ2-7; D not resolved. The CDR3 covers 15 residues. Germline V gene lookup returns CDR1 GTSNPN and CDR2 SVGIG (reference sequence). Between the trimmed V and J ends, which lost 2 bases and 0 bases, there was a span of 14 bases. Here the CDR3 reads CAWSLPWTVSYEQYF. The CDR3, as DNA: TGTGCCTGGAGTCTCCCCTGGACGGTCTCCTACGAGCAGTACTTC.

V and J are TRBV7-9 and TRBJ2-7, with D perhaps TRBD1 (6 bases). V dropped 5 bases and J dropped 5 bases, with 13 bases sitting between them. The germline V gene encodes CDR1 SEHNR and CDR2 FQNEAQ (reference sequence). The CDR3 covers 13 residues. The CDR3: CASSTPDRDEQYF. The CDR3 DNA is TGTGCCAGCAGCACTCCGGACAGAGACGAGCAGTACTTC. Complete variable domain (other parts from reference TRBV7-9 and TRBJ2-7): DTGVSQNPRHKITKRGQNVTFRCDPISEHNRLYWYRQTLGQGPEFLTYFQNEAQLEKSRLLSDRFSAERPKGSFSTLEIQRTEQGDSAMYLCASSTPDRDEQYFGPGTRLTVT.

The genes are TRBV6-5 and TRBJ2-1, with 7 bases fitting TRBD1. Germline-derived CDR1 and CDR2 are MNHEY and SVGAGI. The CDR3 runs 15 residues. V shed 4 bases and J 4 bases; nucleotides not matched to a gene: 7. CDR3 in DNA: TGTGCCAGCAGTTTGACAGGGTGGGGTTACAATGAGCAGTTCTTC. Protein: CASSLTGWGYNEQFF.

In its sample, this clone was seen once. This chain links TRBV11-2 with TRBJ1-1, with TRBD1 matching 7 bases. There are 17 residues in the CDR3. V lost 1 base to trimming and J lost 3 bases; unmatched junction nucleotides: 11. Germline V gene sequence: CDR1 SGHAT, CDR2 FQNNGV. The CDR3 here is CASSLARGTAGDTEAFF. The CDR3 DNA follows: TGTGCCAGCAGCTTAGCGAGGGGGACAGCCGGGGACACTGAAGCTTTCTTT.

The chain combines TRBV29-1 with TRBJ2-2; 8 bases line up with TRBD1. V lost 3 bases and J lost 7; bases outside the gene matches: 10. The CDR3 is made up of 15 amino acids. In germline, CDR1 is SQVTM, CDR2 ANQGSEA. CDR3 nucleotide sequence: TGCAGCGTTGATGTAGCGACAGGGGCGAACGGGGAGCTGTTTTTT. Translated: CSVDVATGANGELFF.

This clone was detected a few times. The chain is built from TRBV6-6 and TRBJ2-5; 13 nucleotides align to TRBD2. V lost 5 bases, J lost 5 bases, and 5 bases stayed unmatched. Germline CDR1 MNHNY, CDR2 SVGAGI (reference sequence). CDR3 length equals 15 residues. The CDR3 coding sequence is TGTGCCAGCAGTACCGGGACTAGCGGGATTGAGACCCAGTACTTC. Residues: CASSTGTSGIETQYF.

The chain links TRBV4-1 to TRBJ1-5, with 8 bases matching TRBD1. Germline CDR1 reads MGHRA; CDR2 reads YSYEKL. J lost 10 bases, V lost 1 base, and 9 bases had no gene match. The CDR3 sequence is 15 residues long. CDR3 DNA sequence: TGCGCCAGCAGCCAAGCCGGGACAGGTGGAAATCCCCAGCATTTT. It is translated as CASSQAGTGGNPQHF.

The V gene is TRBV13, the J gene TRBJ1-1; 10 bases map to TRBD1. V trimming: 7 bases; J trimming: 3 bases; junction bases outside the gene matches: 11. The CDR3 spans 16 residues. Germline CDR1 PRHDT, CDR2 FYEKMQ (reference sequence). The CDR3 sequence is CASTEGTGEGYTEAFF. The CDR3 coding sequence is TGTGCCAGCACTGAGGGGACAGGGGAGGGGTACACTGAAGCTTTCTTT.

This chain joins TRBV13 and TRBJ2-5; possibly TRBD2 for D (5 bases). This CDR3 region has 14 residues. Germline CDR1 PRHDT, CDR2 FYEKMQ (reference sequence). Trimming removed 0 bases at V and 5 bases at J, with 10 bases between. The CDR3 DNA follows: TGTGCCAGCAGCTTAGGGAGGGAGTGGGAGACCCAGTACTTC. It yields the protein CASSLGREWETQYF.

The chain has TRBV28 and TRBJ2-1, with TRBD1 identical over 7 bases. Germline V CDR1 and CDR2: MDHEN, SYDVKM. Trimming removed 6 bases from V and 3 bases from J; junction bases left unmatched: 8. The CDR3 loop spans 15 amino acids. The CDR3 bases are TGTGCCAGCAGCTCCGGGACAGTCATCTACAATGAGCAGTTCTTC. The encoded protein is CASSSGTVIYNEQFF.

The chain links TRBV6-6 to TRBJ1-1; a weak D match, TRBD1 (5 bases). V dropped 2 bases and J dropped 0 bases, with 7 bases sitting between them. CDR1 and CDR2 (germline): MNHNY, SVGAGI (reference sequence). This CDR3 contains 14 residues. In nucleotides, the CDR3 is TGTGCCAGCAGTTACGACAGACTGAACACTGAAGCTTTCTTT. It translates to CASSYDRLNTEAFF.

The J gene is TRBJ2-4, the V gene TRBV2; no clear D gene. The CDR3 consists of 16 residues. Germline CDR1 is SNHLY and CDR2 is FYNNEI. The V gene lost 6 bases and the J gene lost 3 bases, with 18 bases spanning the gap. Here the CDR3 DNA reads TGTGCCAGCAGGGGGTTGGGTGGGTTTGGCAAAAACATTCAGTACTTC. It translates to CASRGLGGFGKNIQYF.

This chain connects TRBV14 to TRBJ2-1; either TRBD1 or TRBD2 may supply D (5 bases each). V was trimmed by 3 bases and J by 0 bases, leaving 12 bases between them. This CDR3 comprises 16 residues. Germline V CDR1 and CDR2: SGHDN, FVKESK. CDR3 DNA: TGTGCCAGCAGCCAGTGGGGCGGGTCCTCCTACAATGAGCAGTTCTTC. Translation: CASSQWGGSSYNEQFF.

The V call is TRBV28, the J call TRBJ2-5; 9 bases align to TRBD1. V gave up 1 base and J gave up 5 bases; unmatched junction bases: 8. Looked up from germline, CDR1 is MDHEN and CDR2 is SYDVKM. This CDR3 contains 16 residues. The CDR3 here is CASSLFTGGVSETQYF. CDR3 nucleotide sequence: TGTGCCAGCAGTTTATTTACAGGGGGCGTTTCGGAGACCCAGTACTTC.

The J gene is TRBJ2-5, the V gene TRBV27; 7 nucleotides match TRBD1. The V gene's germline CDR1 is MNHEY and CDR2 SMNVEV (reference sequence). J gave up 2 bases and V 6 bases, and 6 bases lay outside the gene matches. This CDR3 is 14 amino acids long. The DNA of the CDR3 is TGTGCCAGCAGAAGGCTACAGGGGCAAGAGACCCAGTACTTC. This codes for CASRRLQGQETQYF.

The chain employs TRBV5-4 and TRBJ2-7; 12 bases match TRBD2. The V and J ends lost 4 bases and 6 bases, in that order; junction bases with no gene match: 11. Germline CDR1 is SGHNT and CDR2 is YYREEE (reference sequence). The CDR3 extends over 16 amino acids. As DNA, the CDR3 is TGTGCCAGCAGCCCCCAGGCTAGCGGGAGGGCCCGCGAGCAGTACTTC. Amino acids: CASSPQASGRAREQYF.

This clone was detected once. This sequence joins TRBV5-1 and TRBJ2-1, with 7 bases fitting TRBD2. This CDR3 has 18 residues. V lost 3 bases, J lost 1 base, and 13 bases stayed unmatched. Germline CDR1 is SGHRS and CDR2 is YFSETQ. CDR3 nucleotides: TGCGCCAGCAGCTCGGTCCCGGGGGGAGGGCTTTCCTACAATGAGCAGTTCTTC. Protein product: CASSSVPGGGLSYNEQFF.

The rearrangement uses TRBV5-5 and TRBJ2-7; a possible D gene is TRBD2 (5 bases). CDR1 is SGHKS, CDR2 YYEKEE, per germline (reference sequence). The ends were cut back, 0 bases at V and 3 bases at J, with 16 bases in the middle. The CDR3 length is 16 residues. In DNA form, the CDR3 reads TGTGCCAGCAGCTTGGGCCTAGCAGACCCGATCTACGAGCAGTACTTC. Amino acids: CASSLGLADPIYEQYF.

The chain carries TRBV7-3 and TRBJ2-7; 9 nucleotides agree with TRBD2. J was trimmed by 0 bases and V by 2 bases; bases with no gene match: 2. The V gene's germline CDR1 is SGHTA and CDR2 FQGTGA. The CDR3 totals 15 residues. The CDR3 nucleotides read TGTGCCAGCAGCTTACTAGCGGGGAGCTCCTACGAGCAGTACTTC. The encoded protein is CASSLLAGSSYEQYF.

The J gene is TRBJ2-1, the V gene TRBV27, with 11 bases identical to TRBD2. Germline V gene lookup returns CDR1 MNHEY and CDR2 SMNVEV (reference sequence). Losses at the gene ends were 5 bases for V and 7 bases for J; bases not matched to a gene: 7. This CDR3 has 15 residues. CDR3 residues: CASSPGTSGKNEQFF. The CDR3 DNA is TGTGCCAGCAGTCCAGGGACTAGCGGAAAGAATGAGCAGTTCTTC.

This CDR3 is CASSPVSGDNQPQHF. The DNA of the CDR3 is TGCGCCAGCAGCCCGGTGTCCGGAGACAATCAGCCCCAGCATTTT. V and J are TRBV4-1 and TRBJ1-5; no clear D gene. V gave up 4 bases and J gave up 3 bases, with 13 bases separating them. The CDR3 sequence is 15 residues long. Germline-derived CDR1 and CDR2 are MGHRA and YSYEKL.